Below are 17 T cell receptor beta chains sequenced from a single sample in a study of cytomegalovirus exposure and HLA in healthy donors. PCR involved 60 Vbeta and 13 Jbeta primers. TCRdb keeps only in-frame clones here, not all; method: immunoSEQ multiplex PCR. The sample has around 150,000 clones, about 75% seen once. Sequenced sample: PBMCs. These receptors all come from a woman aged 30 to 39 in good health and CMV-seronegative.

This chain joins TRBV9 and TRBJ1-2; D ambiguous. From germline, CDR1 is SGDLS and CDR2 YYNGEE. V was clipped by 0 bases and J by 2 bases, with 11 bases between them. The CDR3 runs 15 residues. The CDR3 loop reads CASSVGSGPNYGYTF. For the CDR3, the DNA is TGTGCCAGCAGCGTAGGGTCAGGTCCAAACTATGGCTACACCTTC.

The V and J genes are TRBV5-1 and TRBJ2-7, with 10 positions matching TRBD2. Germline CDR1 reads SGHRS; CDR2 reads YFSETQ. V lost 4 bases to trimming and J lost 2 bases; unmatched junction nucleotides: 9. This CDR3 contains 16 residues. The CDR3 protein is CASSLGTSDVAYEQYF. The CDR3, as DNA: TGCGCCAGCAGCCTGGGGACTAGCGACGTTGCCTACGAGCAGTACTTC.

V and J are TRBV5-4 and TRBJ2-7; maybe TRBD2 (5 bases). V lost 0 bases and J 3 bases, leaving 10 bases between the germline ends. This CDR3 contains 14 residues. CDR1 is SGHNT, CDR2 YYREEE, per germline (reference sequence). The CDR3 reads CASSLVPGSYEQYF. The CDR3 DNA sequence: TGTGCCAGCAGCTTGGTTCCGGGGAGCTACGAGCAGTACTTC.

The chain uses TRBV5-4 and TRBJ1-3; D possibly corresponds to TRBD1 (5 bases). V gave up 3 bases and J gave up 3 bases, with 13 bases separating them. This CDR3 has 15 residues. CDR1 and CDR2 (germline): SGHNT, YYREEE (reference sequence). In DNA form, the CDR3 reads TGTGCCAGCAGCTCTCGGGGGGGTGGTGGAAACACCATATATTTT. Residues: CASSSRGGGGNTIYF.

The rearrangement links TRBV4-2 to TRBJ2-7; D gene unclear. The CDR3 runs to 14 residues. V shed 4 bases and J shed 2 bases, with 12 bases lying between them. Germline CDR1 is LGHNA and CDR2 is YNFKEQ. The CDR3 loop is CASSPRSVAYEQYF. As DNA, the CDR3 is TGTGCCAGCAGCCCGCGGTCGGTCGCCTACGAGCAGTACTTC.

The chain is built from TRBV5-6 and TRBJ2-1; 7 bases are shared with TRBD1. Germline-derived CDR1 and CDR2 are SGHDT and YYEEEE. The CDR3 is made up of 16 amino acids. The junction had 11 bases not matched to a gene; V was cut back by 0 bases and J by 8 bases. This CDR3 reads CASSLDLDRSRDEQFF. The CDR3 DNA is TGTGCCAGCAGCTTGGATCTGGACAGGTCCCGGGATGAGCAGTTCTTC.

For the CDR3, the DNA is TGTGCCAGCAGCTCATCGGGGGAGCCCTACAATGAGCAGTTCTTC. It specifies CASSSSGEPYNEQFF. The chain has TRBV11-3 and TRBJ2-1, with TRBD2 as a possible D gene (6 bases). Germline CDR1 reads SGHNT; CDR2 reads YENEEA. The length of the CDR3 is 15 residues. V was cut by 4 bases and J by 2 bases, with 12 bases left in between.

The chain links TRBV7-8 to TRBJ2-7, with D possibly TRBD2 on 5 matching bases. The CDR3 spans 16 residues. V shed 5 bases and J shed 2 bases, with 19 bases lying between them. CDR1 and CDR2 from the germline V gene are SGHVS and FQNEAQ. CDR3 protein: CASSRLLGSGTYEQYF. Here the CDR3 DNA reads TGTGCCAGCAGCCGTTTGCTGGGGTCGGGGACCTACGAGCAGTACTTC.

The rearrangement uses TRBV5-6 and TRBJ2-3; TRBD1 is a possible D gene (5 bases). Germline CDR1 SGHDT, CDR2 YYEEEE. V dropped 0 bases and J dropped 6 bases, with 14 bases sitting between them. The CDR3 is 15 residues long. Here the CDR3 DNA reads TGTGCCAGCAGCTTGGAAGGGGCAACCAGGGATACGCAGTATTTT. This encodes CASSLEGATRDTQYF.

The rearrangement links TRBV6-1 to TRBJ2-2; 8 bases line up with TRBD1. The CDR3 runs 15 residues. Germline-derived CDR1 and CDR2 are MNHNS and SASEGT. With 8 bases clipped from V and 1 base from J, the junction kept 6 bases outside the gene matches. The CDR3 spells CASSTGQVNTGELFF. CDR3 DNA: TGTGCCAGCTCAACGGGACAGGTGAACACCGGGGAGCTGTTTTTT.

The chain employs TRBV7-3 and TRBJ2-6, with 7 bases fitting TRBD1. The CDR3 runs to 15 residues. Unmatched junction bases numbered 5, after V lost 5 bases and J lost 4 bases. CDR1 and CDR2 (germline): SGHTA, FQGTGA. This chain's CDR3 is CASSLTGSGANVLTF. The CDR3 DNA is TGTGCCAGCAGCCTGACAGGGTCCGGGGCCAACGTCCTGACTTTC.

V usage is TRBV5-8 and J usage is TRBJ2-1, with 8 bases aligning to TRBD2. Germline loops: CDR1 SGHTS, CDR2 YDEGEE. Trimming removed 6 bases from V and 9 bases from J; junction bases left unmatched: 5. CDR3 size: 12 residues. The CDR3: CASISAGGEQFF. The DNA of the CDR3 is TGTGCCAGCATCTCCGCGGGGGGTGAGCAGTTCTTC.

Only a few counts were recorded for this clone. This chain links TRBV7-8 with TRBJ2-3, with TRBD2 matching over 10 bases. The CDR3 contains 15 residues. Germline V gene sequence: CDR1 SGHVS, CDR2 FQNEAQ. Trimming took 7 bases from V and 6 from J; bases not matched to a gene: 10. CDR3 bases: TGTGCCAGCACCCCCGGGACTAGCGATAAGGATACGCAGTATTTT. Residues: CASTPGTSDKDTQYF.

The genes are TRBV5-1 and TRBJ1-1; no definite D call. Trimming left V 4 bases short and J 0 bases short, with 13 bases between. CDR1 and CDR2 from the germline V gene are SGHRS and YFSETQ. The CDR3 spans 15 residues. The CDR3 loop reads CASSPRGVMNTEAFF. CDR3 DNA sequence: TGCGCCAGCAGCCCCCGCGGGGTCATGAACACTGAAGCTTTCTTT.

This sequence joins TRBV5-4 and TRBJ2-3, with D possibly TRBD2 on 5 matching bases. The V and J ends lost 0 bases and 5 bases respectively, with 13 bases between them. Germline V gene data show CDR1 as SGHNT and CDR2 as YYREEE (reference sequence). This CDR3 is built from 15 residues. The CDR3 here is CASSLAVGGGDTQYF. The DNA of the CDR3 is TGTGCCAGCAGCTTGGCCGTCGGAGGAGGAGATACGCAGTATTTT.

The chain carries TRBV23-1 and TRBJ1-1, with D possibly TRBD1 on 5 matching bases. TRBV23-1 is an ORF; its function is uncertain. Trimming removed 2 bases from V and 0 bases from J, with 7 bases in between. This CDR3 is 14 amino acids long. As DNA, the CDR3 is TGCGCCAGCAGTCAACGACAGATGAACACTGAAGCTTTCTTT. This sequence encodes CASSQRQMNTEAFF.

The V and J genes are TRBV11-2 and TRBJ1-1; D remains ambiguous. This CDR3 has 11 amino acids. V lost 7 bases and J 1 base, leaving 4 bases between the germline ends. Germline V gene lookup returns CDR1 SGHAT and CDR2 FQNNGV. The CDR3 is CASIRNTEAFF. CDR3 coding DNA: TGTGCCAGCATTCGGAACACTGAAGCTTTCTTT.